This passage covers 17 T cell receptor beta chains from one sample sequenced in a study of blood T cell repertoires in COVID-19. Assay used: immunoSEQ multiplex PCR; TCRdb lists only in-frame clones, some missing. The sample lists about 170,000 clones, roughly 86% occurring once. Sample: peripheral blood. These receptors came from a man aged 35-49 years who had recovered from COVID-19.

There are a few counts of this clone. The genes are TRBV4-1 and TRBJ2-7, with 7 positions matching TRBD1. Trimming at V came to 1 base and at J to 9 bases, leaving 0 bases not matched to a gene. Germline CDR1 MGHRA, CDR2 YSYEKL. This CDR3 spans 11 amino acids. The CDR3 sequence: CASSQGQGQYF. The CDR3 DNA reads TGCGCCAGCAGCCAAGGACAGGGGCAGTACTTC.

The rearrangement uses TRBV11-3 and TRBJ2-1, with D perhaps TRBD2 (6 bases). The CDR3 is 14 amino acids. V was pared by 1 base and J by 4 bases, with 8 bases between. Germline-derived CDR1 and CDR2 are SGHNT and YENEEA. This chain's CDR3 is CASSLGRDYNEQFF. Written as DNA, the CDR3 is TGTGCCAGCAGCTTAGGGCGGGATTACAATGAGCAGTTCTTC.

V usage is TRBV4-2 and J usage is TRBJ2-7, with D tentatively TRBD2 (6 bases). V shed 3 bases and J shed 2 bases, with 11 bases lying between them. The CDR3 is 14 residues long. CDR1 is LGHNA and CDR2 is YNFKEQ in the germline V gene. The CDR3 region is CASSHNRGTYEQYF. The DNA of the CDR3 is TGTGCCAGCAGCCATAACCGGGGGACCTACGAGCAGTACTTC.

A few counts support this clone. The chain employs TRBV18 and TRBJ2-1; no clear D. The V and J ends lost 3 bases and 10 bases respectively, with 7 bases between them. There are 11 residues in the CDR3. Germline V gives CDR1 KGHSH, CDR2 LQKENI. CDR3 coding DNA: TGTGCCAGCTCACCTTCCGAGGAGCAGTTCTTC. This encodes CASSPSEEQFF.

The CDR3 loop reads CASSAQGASNYGYTF. Here the CDR3 DNA reads TGTGCCAGCAGCGCCCAGGGGGCCTCTAACTATGGCTACACCTTC. This chain connects TRBV9 to TRBJ1-2, with 8 positions matching TRBD1. V lost 3 bases, J lost 0 bases, and 4 bases stayed unmatched. Germline CDR1 is SGDLS and CDR2 is YYNGEE. This CDR3 comprises 15 residues. The variable domain in full, completed from reference TRBV9 and TRBJ1-2, reads DSGVTQTPKHLITATGQRVTLRCSPRSGDLSVYWYQQSLDQGLQFLIQYYNGEERAKGNILERFSAQQFPDLHSELNLSSLELGDSALYFCASSAQGASNYGYTFGSGTRLTVV.

This clone was seen just once. The chain recombines TRBV9 with TRBJ2-1, with 7 bases identical to TRBD2. Germline assignment: CDR1 SGDLS and CDR2 YYNGEE. V dropped 1 base and J dropped 0; count of bases not matched to a gene: 4. The CDR3 is made up of 16 amino acids. CDR3 sequence (DNA): TGTGCCAGCAGCGTAATCGGCGGGAGCTCCTACAATGAGCAGTTCTTC. It is translated as CASSVIGGSSYNEQFF.

The CDR3 protein is CASSLMVGAETQYF. Written as DNA, the CDR3 is TGTGCCAGCAGCTTGATGGTGGGGGCCGAGACCCAGTACTTC. The genes are TRBV11-3 and TRBJ2-5; possibly TRBD1 for D (6 bases). This CDR3 is built from 14 residues. Germline values: CDR1 SGHNT, CDR2 YENEEA. V lost 3 bases, J lost 5 bases, and 13 bases lay in between.

This chain connects TRBV6-6 to TRBJ1-1; D might be TRBD1 (6 bases). Per germline, CDR1 MNHNY and CDR2 SVGAGI (reference sequence). V lost 0 bases and J lost 6, with 11 bases in between. The CDR3 extends over 14 amino acids. This chain's CDR3 is CASSYSVKGAEAFF. The DNA of the CDR3 is TGTGCCAGCAGTTACTCAGTGAAGGGGGCTGAAGCTTTCTTT.

V and J are TRBV2 and TRBJ2-5, with 7 bases aligning to TRBD2. The germline gives CDR1 SNHLY, CDR2 FYNNEI. This CDR3 is 15 amino acids long. The J segment lost 3 bases and the V segment lost 3 bases, leaving 7 bases of the junction unmatched. CDR3 in amino acids: CASSDGLEVEETQYF. CDR3 DNA: TGTGCCAGCAGTGACGGACTAGAGGTGGAAGAGACCCAGTACTTC.

The chain has TRBV24-1 and TRBJ2-2; D may be TRBD2 (5 bases). In germline, CDR1 is KGHDR, CDR2 SFDVKD. CDR3 length: 13 residues. V was pared by 10 bases and J by 0 bases, with 8 bases between. CDR3 DNA sequence: TGTGCCACTTCCGGGACGAACACCGGGGAGCTGTTTTTT. This codes for CATSGTNTGELFF.

The V call is TRBV5-4, the J call TRBJ2-7; TRBD2 might be the D (6 bases). CDR3 length: 13 amino acids. Looked up from germline, CDR1 is SGHNT and CDR2 is YYREEE (reference sequence). V lost 4 bases to trimming and J lost 6 bases, with 14 bases between them. The CDR3 protein is CASSMREGGEQYF. The CDR3 coding sequence is TGTGCCAGCAGCATGCGAGAGGGAGGCGAGCAGTACTTC.

The chain recombines TRBV6-5 with TRBJ1-5; D not resolved. The CDR3 is made up of 15 amino acids. The germline gives CDR1 MNHEY, CDR2 SVGAGI. V was pared by 5 bases and J by 1 base, with 12 bases between. The CDR3 DNA reads as TGTGCCAGCAGTACCGGTTTAGCAAGCAATCAGCCCCAGCATTTT. This sequence encodes CASSTGLASNQPQHF.

With regard to this clone: The germline gene is not matched at one end of the junction; a read error may be the cause. This chain uses TRBV7-7 with TRBJ2-5, with 13 bases matching TRBD2. The CDR3 contains 16 residues. Germline assignment: CDR1 SSHAT and CDR2 FNYEAQ (reference sequence). The CDR3 DNA is TGTGCTAGCAGCTCCAGACTAGCGGGGGGCCAAGAGACCCAGTACTTC. Residues: CASSSRLAGGQETQYF.

The J gene is TRBJ1-5, the V gene TRBV4-3; the D is unclear. Germline CDR1 reads LGHNA; CDR2 reads YSLEER. The CDR3 extends over 14 amino acids. V gave up 0 bases and J gave up 2 bases, with 5 bases separating them. CDR3 nucleotide sequence: TGCGCCAGCAGCCAAGAGCGGGGCAATCAGCCCCAGCATTTT. Translating it yields CASSQERGNQPQHF.

This rearrangement joins TRBV5-5 to TRBJ1-1; 11 bases are a match to TRBD1. Germline V gene sequence: CDR1 SGHKS, CDR2 YYEKEE (reference sequence). The CDR3 covers 15 residues. V shed 4 bases, J shed 4 bases, and the junction held 6 bases outside the gene matches. CDR3 protein: CASSRTGGSTTEAFF. CDR3 sequence (DNA): TGTGCCAGCAGCCGGACAGGGGGCTCGACCACTGAAGCTTTCTTT.

The chain's CDR3 is CASSPAWENSYNEQFF. CDR3 bases: TGTGCCAGCAGCCCCGCATGGGAGAACTCCTACAATGAGCAGTTCTTC. The chain links TRBV27 to TRBJ2-1, with D possibly being TRBD2 (5 bases). The CDR3 is made up of 16 amino acids. The germline CDR1 and CDR2 sequences are MNHEY and SMNVEV (reference sequence). V lost 6 bases to trimming and J lost 0 bases, with 15 bases between them.

The chain carries TRBV6-5 and TRBJ1-1; D possibly corresponds to TRBD1 (6 bases). The CDR3 runs 12 residues. CDR1 is MNHEY, CDR2 SVGAGI, per germline. V lost 10 bases and J 3 bases, leaving 12 bases between the germline ends. For the CDR3, the DNA is TGTGCCACCGTCAGGGGATACACTGAAGCTTTCTTT. Translation: CATVRGYTEAFF.